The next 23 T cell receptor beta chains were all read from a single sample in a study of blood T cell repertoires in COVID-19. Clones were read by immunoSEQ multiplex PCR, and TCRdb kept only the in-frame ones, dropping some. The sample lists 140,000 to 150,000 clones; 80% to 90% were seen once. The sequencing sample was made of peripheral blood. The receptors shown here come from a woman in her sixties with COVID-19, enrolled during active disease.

CDR3 sequence reads: CASSRSQGINYGYTF. CDR3 in DNA: TGCGCCAGCAGCCGCAGCCAGGGGATTAACTATGGCTACACCTTC. V is TRBV4-3 and J is TRBJ1-2, with D possibly TRBD1 on 6 matching bases. Trimming shortened V by 4 bases and J by 1 base, and 13 bases separated the two germline ends. The CDR3 covers 15 residues. In germline, CDR1 is LGHNA, CDR2 YSLEER.

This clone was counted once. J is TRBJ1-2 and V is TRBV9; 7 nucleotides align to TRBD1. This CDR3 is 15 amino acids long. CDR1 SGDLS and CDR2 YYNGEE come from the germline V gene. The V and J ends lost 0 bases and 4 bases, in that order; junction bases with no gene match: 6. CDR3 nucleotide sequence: TGTGCCAGCAGCGTAGGACGGGACAGATTCTATGGCTACACCTTC. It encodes CASSVGRDRFYGYTF.

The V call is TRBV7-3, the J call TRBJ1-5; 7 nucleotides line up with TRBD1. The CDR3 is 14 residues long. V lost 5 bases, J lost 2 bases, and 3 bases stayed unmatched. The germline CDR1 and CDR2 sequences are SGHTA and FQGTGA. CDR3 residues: CASSAGTGNQPQHF. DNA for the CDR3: TGTGCCAGCAGCGCCGGGACAGGCAATCAGCCCCAGCATTTT.

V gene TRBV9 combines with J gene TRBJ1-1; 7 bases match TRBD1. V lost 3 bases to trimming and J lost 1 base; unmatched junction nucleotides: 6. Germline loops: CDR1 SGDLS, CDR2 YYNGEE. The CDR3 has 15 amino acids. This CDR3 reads CASSAFRDRNTEAFF. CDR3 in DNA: TGTGCCAGCAGCGCGTTCCGGGACAGGAACACTGAAGCTTTCTTT.

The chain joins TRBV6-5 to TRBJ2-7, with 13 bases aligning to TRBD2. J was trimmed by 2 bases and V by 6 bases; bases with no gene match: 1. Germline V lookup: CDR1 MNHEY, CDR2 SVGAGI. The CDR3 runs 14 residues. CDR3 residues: CASRTSGGPYEQYF. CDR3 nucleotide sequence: TGTGCCAGCAGGACTAGCGGGGGGCCCTACGAGCAGTACTTC.

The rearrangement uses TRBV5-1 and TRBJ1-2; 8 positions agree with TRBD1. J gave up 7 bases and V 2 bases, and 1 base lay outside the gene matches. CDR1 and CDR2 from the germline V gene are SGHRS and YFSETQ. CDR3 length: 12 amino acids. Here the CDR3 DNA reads TGCGCCAGCAGCTTCGACAGGGGTGGCTACACCTTC. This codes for CASSFDRGGYTF.

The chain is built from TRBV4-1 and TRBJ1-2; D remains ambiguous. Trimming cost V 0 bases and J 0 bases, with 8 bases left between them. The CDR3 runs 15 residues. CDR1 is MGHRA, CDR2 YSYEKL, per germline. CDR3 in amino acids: CASSQEPGANYGYTF. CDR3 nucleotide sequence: TGCGCCAGCAGCCAAGAACCAGGTGCTAACTATGGCTACACCTTC.

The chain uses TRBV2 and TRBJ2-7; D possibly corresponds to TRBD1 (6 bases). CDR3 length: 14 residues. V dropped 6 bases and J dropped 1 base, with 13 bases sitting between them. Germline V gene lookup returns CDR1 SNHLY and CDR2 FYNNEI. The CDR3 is CASRRGTPSYEQYF. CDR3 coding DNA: TGTGCCAGCAGGAGGGGGACACCTTCCTACGAGCAGTACTTC.

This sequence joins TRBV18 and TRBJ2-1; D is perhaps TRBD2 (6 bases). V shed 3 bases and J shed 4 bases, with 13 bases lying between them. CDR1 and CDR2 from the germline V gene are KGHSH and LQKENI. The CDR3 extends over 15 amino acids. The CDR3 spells CASSPRLGEYNEQFF. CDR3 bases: TGTGCCAGCTCACCCAGACTAGGGGAGTACAATGAGCAGTTCTTC.

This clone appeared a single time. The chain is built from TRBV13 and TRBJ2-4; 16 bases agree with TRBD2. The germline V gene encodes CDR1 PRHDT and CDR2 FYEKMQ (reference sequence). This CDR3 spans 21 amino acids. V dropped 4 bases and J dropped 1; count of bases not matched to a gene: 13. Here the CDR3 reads CASSSSPGLAGGPKAKNIQYF. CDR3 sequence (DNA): TGTGCCAGCAGCTCTAGCCCGGGACTAGCGGGGGGGCCTAAGGCCAAAAACATTCAGTACTTC.

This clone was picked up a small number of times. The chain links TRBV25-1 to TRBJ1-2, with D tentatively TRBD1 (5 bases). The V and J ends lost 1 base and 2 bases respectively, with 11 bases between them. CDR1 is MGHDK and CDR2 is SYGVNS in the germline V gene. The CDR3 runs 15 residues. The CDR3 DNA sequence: TGTGCCAGCAGTGAATTAACAGGATCCAACTATGGCTACACCTTC. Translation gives CASSELTGSNYGYTF.

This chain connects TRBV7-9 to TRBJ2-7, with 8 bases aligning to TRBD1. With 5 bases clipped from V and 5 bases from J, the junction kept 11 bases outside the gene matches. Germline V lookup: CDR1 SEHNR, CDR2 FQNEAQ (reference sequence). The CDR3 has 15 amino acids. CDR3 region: CASSRLVGQGNEQYF. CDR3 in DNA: TGTGCCAGCAGCCGATTAGTTGGACAGGGCAACGAGCAGTACTTC.

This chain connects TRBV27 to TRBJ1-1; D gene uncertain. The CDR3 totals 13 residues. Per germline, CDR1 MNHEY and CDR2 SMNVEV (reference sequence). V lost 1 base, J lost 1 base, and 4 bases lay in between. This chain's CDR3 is CASSLYWNTEAFF. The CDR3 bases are TGTGCCAGCAGTTTATACTGGAACACTGAAGCTTTCTTT.

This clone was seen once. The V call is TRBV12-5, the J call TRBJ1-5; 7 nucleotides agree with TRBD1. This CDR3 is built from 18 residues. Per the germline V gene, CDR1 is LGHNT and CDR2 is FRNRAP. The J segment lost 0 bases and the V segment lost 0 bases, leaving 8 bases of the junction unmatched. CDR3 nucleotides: TGTGCTAGTGGTTTGGTACTAGGGGGCGTTTATAGCAATCAGCCCCAGCATTTT. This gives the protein CASGLVLGGVYSNQPQHF. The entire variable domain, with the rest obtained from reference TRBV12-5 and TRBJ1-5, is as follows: DARVTQTPRHKVTEMGQEVTMRCQPILGHNTVFWYRQTMMQGLELLAYFRNRAPLDDSGMPKDRFSAEMPDATLATLKIQPSEPRDSAVYFCASGLVLGGVYSNQPQHFGDGTRLSIL.

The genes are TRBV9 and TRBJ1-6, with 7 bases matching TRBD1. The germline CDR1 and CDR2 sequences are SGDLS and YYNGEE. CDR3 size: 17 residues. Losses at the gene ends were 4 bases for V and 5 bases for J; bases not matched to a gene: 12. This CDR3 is CASSPRGGQPDNSPLHF. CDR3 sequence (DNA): TGTGCCAGCAGCCCTAGAGGGGGACAGCCCGATAATTCACCCCTCCACTTT.

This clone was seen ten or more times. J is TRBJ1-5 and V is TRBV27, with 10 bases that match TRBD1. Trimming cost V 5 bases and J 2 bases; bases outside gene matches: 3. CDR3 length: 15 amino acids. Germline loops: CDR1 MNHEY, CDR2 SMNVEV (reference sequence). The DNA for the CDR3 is TGTGCCAGCAGTCCAGGGACAGGGGGCAATCAGCCCCAGCATTTT. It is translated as CASSPGTGGNQPQHF.

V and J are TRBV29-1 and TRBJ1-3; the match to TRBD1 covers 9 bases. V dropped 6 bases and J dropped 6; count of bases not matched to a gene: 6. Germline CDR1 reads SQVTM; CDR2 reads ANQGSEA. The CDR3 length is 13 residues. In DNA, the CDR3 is TGCAGCGTCGTTAACAGGGGGCAAAACACCATATATTTT. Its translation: CSVVNRGQNTIYF.

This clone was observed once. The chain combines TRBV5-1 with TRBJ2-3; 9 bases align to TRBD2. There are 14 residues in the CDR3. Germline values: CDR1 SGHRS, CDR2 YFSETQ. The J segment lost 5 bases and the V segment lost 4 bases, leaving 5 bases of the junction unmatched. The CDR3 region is CASSISGGRDTQYF. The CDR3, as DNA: TGCGCCAGCAGCATTAGCGGGGGCCGAGATACGCAGTATTTT. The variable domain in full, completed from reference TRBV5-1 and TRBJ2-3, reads KAGVTQTPRYLIKTRGQQVTLSCSPISGHRSVSWYQQTPGQGLQFLFEYFSETQRNKGNFPGRFSGRQFSNSRSEMNVSTLELGDSALYLCASSISGGRDTQYFGPGTRLTVL.

The chain's CDR3 is CASSRSTGLSEQYF. CDR3 DNA sequence: TGTGCCAGCAGTCGGTCGACAGGGTTAAGCGAGCAGTACTTC. The chain carries TRBV6-5 and TRBJ2-7, with 7 positions matching TRBD1. V lost 5 bases to trimming and J lost 6 bases; unmatched junction nucleotides: 10. Per the germline V gene, CDR1 is MNHEY and CDR2 is SVGAGI. The CDR3 is 14 residues long.

For the CDR3, the DNA is TGCGCCAGCACCCCCGGGACAAGCCAAAACATTCAGTACTTC. Protein product: CASTPGTSQNIQYF. The chain joins TRBV5-1 to TRBJ2-4; D might be TRBD1 (6 bases). The CDR3 runs 14 residues. Germline-derived CDR1 and CDR2 are SGHRS and YFSETQ. The ends were cut back, 6 bases at V and 5 bases at J, with 15 bases in the middle.

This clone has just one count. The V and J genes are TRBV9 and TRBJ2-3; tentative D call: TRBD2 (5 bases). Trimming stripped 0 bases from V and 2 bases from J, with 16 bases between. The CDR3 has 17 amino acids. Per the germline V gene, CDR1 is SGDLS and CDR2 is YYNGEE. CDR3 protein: CASSVEEGLALTDTQYF. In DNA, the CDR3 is TGTGCCAGCAGCGTAGAGGAAGGTCTAGCCCTCACAGATACGCAGTATTTT.

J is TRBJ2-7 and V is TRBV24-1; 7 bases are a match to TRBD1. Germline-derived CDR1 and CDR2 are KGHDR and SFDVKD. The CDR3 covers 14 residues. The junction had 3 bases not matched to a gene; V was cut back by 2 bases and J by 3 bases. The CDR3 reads CATSDSDRDYEQYF. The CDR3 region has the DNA TGTGCCACCAGTGATTCAGACAGGGACTACGAGCAGTACTTC.

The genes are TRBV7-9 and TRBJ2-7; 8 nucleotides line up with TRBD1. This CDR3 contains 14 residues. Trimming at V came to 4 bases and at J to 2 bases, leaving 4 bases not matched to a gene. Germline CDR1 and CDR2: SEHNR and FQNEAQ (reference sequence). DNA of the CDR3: TGTGCCAGCAGCTCCTCAGGGGGCCCCTACGAGCAGTACTTC. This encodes CASSSSGGPYEQYF.